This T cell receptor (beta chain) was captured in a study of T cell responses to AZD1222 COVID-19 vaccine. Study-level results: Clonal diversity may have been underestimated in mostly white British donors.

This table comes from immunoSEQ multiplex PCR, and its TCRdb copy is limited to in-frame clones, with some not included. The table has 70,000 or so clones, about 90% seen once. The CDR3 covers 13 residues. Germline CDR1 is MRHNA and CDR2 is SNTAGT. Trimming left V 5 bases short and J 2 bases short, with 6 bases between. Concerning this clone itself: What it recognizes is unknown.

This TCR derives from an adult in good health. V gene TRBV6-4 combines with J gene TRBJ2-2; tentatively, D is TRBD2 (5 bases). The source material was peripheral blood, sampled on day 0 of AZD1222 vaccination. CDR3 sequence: CASSRGNTGELFF. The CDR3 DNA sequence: TGTGCCAGCAGTCGGGGTAACACCGGGGAGCTGTTTTTT.